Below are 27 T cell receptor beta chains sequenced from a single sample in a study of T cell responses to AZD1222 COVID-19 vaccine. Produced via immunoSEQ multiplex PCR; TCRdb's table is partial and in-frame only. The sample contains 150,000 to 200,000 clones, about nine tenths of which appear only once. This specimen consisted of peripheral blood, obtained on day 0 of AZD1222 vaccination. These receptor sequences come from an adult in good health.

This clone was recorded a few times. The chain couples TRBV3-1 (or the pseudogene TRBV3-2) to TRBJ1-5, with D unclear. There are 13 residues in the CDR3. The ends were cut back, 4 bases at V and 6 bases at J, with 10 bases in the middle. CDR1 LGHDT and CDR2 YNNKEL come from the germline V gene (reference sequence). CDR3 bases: TGTGCCAGCAGCCCTGGACGGGTTCAGCCCCAGCATTTT. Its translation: CASSPGRVQPQHF.

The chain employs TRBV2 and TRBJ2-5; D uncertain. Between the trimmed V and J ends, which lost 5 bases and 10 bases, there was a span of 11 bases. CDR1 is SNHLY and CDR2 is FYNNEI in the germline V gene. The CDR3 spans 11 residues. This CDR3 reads CASSNGPVQYF. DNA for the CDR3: TGTGCCAGCAGTAATGGACCTGTCCAGTACTTC. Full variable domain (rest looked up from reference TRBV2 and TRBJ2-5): EPEVTQTPSHQVTQMGQEVILRCVPISNHLYFYWYRQILGQKVEFLVSFYNNEISEKSEIFDDQFSVERPDGSNFTLKIRSTKLEDSAMYFCASSNGPVQYFGPGTRLLVL.

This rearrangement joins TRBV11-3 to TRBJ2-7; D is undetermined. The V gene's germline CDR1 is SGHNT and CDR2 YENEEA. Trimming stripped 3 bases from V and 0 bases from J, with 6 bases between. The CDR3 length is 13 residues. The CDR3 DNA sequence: TGTGCCAGCAGCTTCACGAACTCCTACGAGCAGTACTTC. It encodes CASSFTNSYEQYF.

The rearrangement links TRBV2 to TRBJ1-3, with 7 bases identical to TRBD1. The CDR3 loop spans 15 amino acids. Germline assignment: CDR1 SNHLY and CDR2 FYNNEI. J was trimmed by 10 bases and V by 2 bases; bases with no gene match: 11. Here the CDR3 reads CASSETGARKATIYF. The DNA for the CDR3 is TGTGCCAGCAGTGAAACAGGGGCAAGGAAAGCGACCATATATTTT. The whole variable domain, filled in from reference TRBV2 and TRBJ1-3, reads EPEVTQTPSHQVTQMGQEVILRCVPISNHLYFYWYRQILGQKVEFLVSFYNNEISEKSEIFDDQFSVERPDGSNFTLKIRSTKLEDSAMYFCASSETGARKATIYFGEGSWLTVV.

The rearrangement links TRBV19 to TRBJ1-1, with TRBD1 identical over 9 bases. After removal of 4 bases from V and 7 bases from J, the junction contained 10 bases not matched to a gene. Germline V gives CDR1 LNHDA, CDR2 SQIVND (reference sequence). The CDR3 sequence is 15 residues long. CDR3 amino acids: CASSTGQGAMYEAFF. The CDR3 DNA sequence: TGTGCCAGTAGTACGGGACAGGGCGCGATGTATGAAGCTTTCTTT. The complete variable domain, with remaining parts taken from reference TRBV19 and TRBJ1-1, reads DGGITQSPKYLFRKEGQNVTLSCEQNLNHDAMYWYRQDPGQGLRLIYYSQIVNDFQKGDIAEGYSVSREKKESFPLTVTSAQKNPTAFYLCASSTGQGAMYEAFFGQGTRLTVV.

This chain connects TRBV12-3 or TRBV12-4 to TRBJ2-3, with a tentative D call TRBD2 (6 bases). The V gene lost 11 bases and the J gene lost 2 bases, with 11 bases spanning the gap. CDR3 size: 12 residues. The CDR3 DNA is TGTGCCTCTGGGGGGAACACAGATACGCAGTATTTT. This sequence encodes CASGGNTDTQYF.

CDR3 sequence: CASSPIPHNEQFF. CDR3 coding DNA: TGTGCCAGCAGCCCCATTCCCCACAATGAGCAGTTCTTC. The genes are TRBV7-9 and TRBJ2-1, with D hard to call. The germline V and J ends were trimmed by 5 bases and 5 bases, with 10 bases remaining between them. Germline V gives CDR1 SEHNR, CDR2 FQNEAQ (reference sequence). CDR3 length: 13 amino acids.

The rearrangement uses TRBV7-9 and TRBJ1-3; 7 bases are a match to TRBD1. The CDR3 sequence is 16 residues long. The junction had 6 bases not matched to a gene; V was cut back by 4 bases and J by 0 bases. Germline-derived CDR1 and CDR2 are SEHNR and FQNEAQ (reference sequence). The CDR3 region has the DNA TGTGCCAGCAGCTCGCAACAGGGGAGCTCTGGAAACACCATATATTTT. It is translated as CASSSQQGSSGNTIYF. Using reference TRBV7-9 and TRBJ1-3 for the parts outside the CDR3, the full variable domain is DTGVSQNPRHKITKRGQNVTFRCDPISEHNRLYWYRQTLGQGPEFLTYFQNEAQLEKSRLLSDRFSAERPKGSFSTLEIQRTEQGDSAMYLCASSSQQGSSGNTIYFGEGSWLTVV.

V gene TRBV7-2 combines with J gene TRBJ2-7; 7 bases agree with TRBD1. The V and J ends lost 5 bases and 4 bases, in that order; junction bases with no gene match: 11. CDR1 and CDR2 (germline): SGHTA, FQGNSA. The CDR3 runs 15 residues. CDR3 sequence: CASSTKQGIEYEQYF. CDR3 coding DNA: TGTGCCAGCAGCACAAAACAGGGGATAGAGTACGAGCAGTACTTC.

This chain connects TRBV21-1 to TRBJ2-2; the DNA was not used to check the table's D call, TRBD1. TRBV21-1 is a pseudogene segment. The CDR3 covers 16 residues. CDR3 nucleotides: TGTGCCAGCAGCTTAAGACAGGGGGCGGGCACCGGGGAGCTGTTTTTT. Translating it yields CASSLRQGAGTGELFF.

Here the CDR3 reads CASSSPVRANYGYTF. For the CDR3, the DNA is TGTGCCAGCAGCTCCCCGGTGAGGGCAAACTATGGCTACACCTTC. This chain links TRBV7-2 with TRBJ1-2; D is uncertain. This CDR3 region has 15 residues. Germline CDR1 and CDR2: SGHTA and FQGNSA. V dropped 4 bases and J dropped 2 bases, with 14 bases sitting between them.

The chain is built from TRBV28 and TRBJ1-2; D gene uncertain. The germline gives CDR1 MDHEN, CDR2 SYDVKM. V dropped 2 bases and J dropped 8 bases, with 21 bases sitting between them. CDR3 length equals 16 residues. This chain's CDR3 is CASSLTRAGGMVGYTF. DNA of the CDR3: TGTGCCAGCAGTTTAACGCGGGCAGGAGGTATGGTAGGCTACACCTTC.

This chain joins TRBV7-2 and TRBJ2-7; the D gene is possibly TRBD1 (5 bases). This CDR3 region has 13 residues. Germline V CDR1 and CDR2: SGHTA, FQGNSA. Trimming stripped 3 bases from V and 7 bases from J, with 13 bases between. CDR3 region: CASSFSSRGEQYF. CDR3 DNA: TGTGCCAGCAGCTTCTCTTCTAGGGGTGAGCAGTACTTC.

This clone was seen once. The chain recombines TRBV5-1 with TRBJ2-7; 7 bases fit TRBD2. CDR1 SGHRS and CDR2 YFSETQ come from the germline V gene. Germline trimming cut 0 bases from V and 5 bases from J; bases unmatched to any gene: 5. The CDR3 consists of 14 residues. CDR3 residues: CASSLGAGVDEQYF. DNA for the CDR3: TGCGCCAGCAGCTTGGGTGCGGGAGTAGACGAGCAGTACTTC.

The CDR3 loop is CASRWQGDFGGYTF. CDR3 in DNA: TGTGCCAGTAGGTGGCAGGGGGATTTTGGTGGCTACACCTTC. The chain carries TRBV19 and TRBJ1-2; 7 bases agree with TRBD1. This CDR3 has 14 residues. The V gene end was trimmed by 6 bases and the J gene end by 7 bases; junction bases not matched to a gene: 11. Germline CDR1 LNHDA, CDR2 SQIVND (reference sequence).

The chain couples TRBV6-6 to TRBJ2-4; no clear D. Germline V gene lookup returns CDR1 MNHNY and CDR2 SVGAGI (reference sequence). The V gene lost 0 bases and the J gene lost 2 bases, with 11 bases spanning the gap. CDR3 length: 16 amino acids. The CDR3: CASSYSATRSKNIQYF. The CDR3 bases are TGTGCCAGCAGTTACTCCGCCACCCGGTCCAAAAACATTCAGTACTTC.

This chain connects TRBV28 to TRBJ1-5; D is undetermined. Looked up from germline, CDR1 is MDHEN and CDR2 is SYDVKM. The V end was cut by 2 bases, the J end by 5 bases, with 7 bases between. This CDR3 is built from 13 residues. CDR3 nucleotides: TGTGCCAGCAGTTTAGAGGCGCATCAGCCCCAGCATTTT. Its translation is CASSLEAHQPQHF.

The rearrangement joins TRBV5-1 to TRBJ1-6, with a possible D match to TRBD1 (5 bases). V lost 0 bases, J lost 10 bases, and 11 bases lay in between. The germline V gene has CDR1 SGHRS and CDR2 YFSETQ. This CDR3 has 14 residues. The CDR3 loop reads CASSLVGEYSPLHF. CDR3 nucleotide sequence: TGCGCCAGCAGCTTGGTAGGGGAATACTCACCCCTCCACTTT.

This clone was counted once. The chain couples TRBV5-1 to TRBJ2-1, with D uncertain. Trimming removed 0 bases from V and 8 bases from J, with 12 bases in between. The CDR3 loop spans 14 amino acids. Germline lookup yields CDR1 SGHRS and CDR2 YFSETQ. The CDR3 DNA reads TGCGCCAGCAGCTTGGCCAGGCCTGGGGATGAGCAGTTCTTC. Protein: CASSLARPGDEQFF.

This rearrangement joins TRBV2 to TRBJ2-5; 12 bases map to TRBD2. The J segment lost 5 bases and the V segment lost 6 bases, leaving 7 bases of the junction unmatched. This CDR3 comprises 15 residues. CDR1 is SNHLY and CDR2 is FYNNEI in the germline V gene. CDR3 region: CASSSTSGGSETQYF. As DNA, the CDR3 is TGTGCCAGCAGCTCGACTAGCGGGGGATCGGAGACCCAGTACTTC.

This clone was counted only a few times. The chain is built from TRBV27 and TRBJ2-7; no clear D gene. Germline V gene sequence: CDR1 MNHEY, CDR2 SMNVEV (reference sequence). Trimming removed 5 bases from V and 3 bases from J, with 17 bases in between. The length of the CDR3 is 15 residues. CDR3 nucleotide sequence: TGTGCCAGCAGTGCCAGAACGGGCCCCCTCTACGAGCAGTACTTC. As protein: CASSARTGPLYEQYF.

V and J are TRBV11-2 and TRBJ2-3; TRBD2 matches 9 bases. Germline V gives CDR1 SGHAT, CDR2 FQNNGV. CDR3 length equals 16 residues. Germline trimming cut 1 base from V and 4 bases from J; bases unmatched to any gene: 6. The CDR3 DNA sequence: TGTGCCAGCAGCTTAGCCGCTAGCGGGAATGCAGATACGCAGTATTTT. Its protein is CASSLAASGNADTQYF.

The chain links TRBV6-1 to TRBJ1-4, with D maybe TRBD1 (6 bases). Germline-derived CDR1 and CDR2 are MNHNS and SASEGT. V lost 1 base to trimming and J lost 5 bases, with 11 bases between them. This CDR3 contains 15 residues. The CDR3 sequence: CASSEGVGGNEKLFF. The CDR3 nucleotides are TGTGCCAGCAGTGAAGGAGTAGGGGGAAATGAAAAACTGTTTTTT.

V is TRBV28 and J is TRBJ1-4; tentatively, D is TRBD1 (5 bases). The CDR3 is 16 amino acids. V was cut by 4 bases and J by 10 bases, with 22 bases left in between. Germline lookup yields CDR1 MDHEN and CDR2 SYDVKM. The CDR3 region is CASSSGLLEAMGKLFF. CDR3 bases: TGTGCCAGCAGTTCGGGACTACTGGAGGCGATGGGAAAACTGTTTTTT.

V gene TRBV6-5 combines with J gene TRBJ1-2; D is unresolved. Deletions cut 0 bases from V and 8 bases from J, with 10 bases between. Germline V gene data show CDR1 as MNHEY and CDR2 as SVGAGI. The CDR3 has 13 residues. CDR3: CASSYSSSGGYTF. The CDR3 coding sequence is TGTGCCAGCAGTTACTCGTCGAGCGGGGGCTACACCTTC.

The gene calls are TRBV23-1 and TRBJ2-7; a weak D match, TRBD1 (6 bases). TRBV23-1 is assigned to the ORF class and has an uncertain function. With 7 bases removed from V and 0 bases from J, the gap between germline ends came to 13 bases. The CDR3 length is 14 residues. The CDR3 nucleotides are TGCGCCAGCACTCCACTGACAGGCTCCTACGAGCAGTACTTC. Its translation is CASTPLTGSYEQYF.

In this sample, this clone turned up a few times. The CDR3, as DNA: TGTGCCAGCAGTCGGTCGACAGGCAATAATTCACCCCTCCACTTT. Residues: CASSRSTGNNSPLHF. The gene calls are TRBV9 and TRBJ1-6, with a weak D call TRBD1 (6 bases). Germline lookup yields CDR1 SGDLS and CDR2 YYNGEE. This CDR3 region has 15 residues. V gave up 5 bases and J gave up 5 bases, with 14 bases separating them.